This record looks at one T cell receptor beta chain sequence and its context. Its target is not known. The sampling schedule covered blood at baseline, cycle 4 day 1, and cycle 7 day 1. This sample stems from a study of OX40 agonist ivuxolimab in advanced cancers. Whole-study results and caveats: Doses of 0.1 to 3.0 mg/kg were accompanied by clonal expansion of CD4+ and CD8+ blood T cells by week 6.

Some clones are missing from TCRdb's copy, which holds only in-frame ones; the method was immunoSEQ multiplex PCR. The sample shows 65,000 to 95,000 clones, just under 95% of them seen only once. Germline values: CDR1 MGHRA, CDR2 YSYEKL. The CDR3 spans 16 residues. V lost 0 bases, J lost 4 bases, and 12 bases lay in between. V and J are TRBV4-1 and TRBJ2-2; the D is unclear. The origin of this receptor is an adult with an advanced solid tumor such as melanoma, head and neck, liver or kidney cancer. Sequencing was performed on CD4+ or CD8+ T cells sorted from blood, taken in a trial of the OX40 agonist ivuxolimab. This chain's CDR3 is CASSQDPPPSTGELFF. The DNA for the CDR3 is TGCGCCAGCAGCCAAGATCCCCCCCCCAGCACCGGGGAGCTGTTTTTT.